This entry is about one TCR beta chain. The target of this receptor is not known. No quality values exist for individual bases; no much larger clone is one base distant. The record originates from a study of T-cell memory formation after mild COVID-19 (dated by TCRdb to the early 2020s). Study-wide context: TCR sequence clusters from the two donors were largely donor specific. The cohort was made up of two young adult volunteers, one female and one male, who were previously healthy. In two donors, T-cell clones that expanded and contracted after mild COVID-19 were tracked by sequencing TCRalpha and TCRbeta repertoires over time.

The data were produced on an Illumina NovaSeq 6000. cDNA libraries for TCRalpha and TCRbeta were prepared by 5'RACE using constant-segment primers, with sample barcodes and unique molecular identifiers added. Trizol reagent was used to extract RNA from every sample. Library amplification was performed in two PCR steps, and a second sample barcode and Illumina TruSeq adapters were introduced in the second step. The libraries were sequenced on an Illumina NovaSeq using 2 x 150 bp paired-end reads. Regarding the original processing steps: Demultiplexing of reads and collapsing into UMI-guided consensus sequences were performed with migec v1.2.7. Using mixcr v2.1.11, the UMI consensuses were aligned to TRA and TRB V and J templates and assembled into clonotypes. A clonotype was counted as expanded or contracted only if both edgeR and NoisET called the change significant, with noise models trained on biological replicates. For edgeR calls, the cutoffs were a false discovery rate-adjusted p below 0.01 and a log2 fold-change threshold of 1. As an exploratory analysis of dynamics, max-normalized trajectories of the 1000 most abundant clonotypes were examined by PCA with hierarchical clustering. Each responding clone was given a CD4 or CD8 phenotype based on the CD4+ and CD8+ repertoires, which had been sequenced separately. TCRdb's own reprocessing of the public reads used fastp at Q25 and MiXCR and kept productive beta chains. One record per CDR3 amino acid sequence lists the most common genes and DNA. These V and J calls rely on TCRdb rather than the paper's analysis. The sample contains around 510,000 distinct CDR3 sequences, 20% to 25% of them found a single time. The top ten hold about 8.7% of the sample.

Its CDR3 holds 19 amino acids, cysteine through phenylalanine. Only CDR3 DNA remains: 57 bases, in frame from the first base. Looking up the germline V gene (reference sequence) yields CDR1 LGHDT and CDR2 YNNKEL. After removal of 0 bases from V and 0 bases from J, the junction retains 3 bases not matched to a gene. Overall study outcomes, separate from this receptor: The second-wave clones that peaked on day 37 were not confirmed to be SARS-CoV-2 specific. The detection of some responding clones in pre-infection memory suggests that pre-existing cross-reactive memory T cells joined the SARS-CoV-2 response. Contracting CD4+ clones were located mainly in the CM and EM memory subsets, whereas CD8+ clones were found to be enriched in EMRA. The study covered only a couple of mild cases, and larger cohorts including severe cases with pre-infection samples were considered necessary. From day 15 to 85, contracting clones showed balanced CD4/CD8 phenotypes, whereas a second wave of clones that expanded from day 15 to 37 leaned towards CD4+.

Ficoll-Paque density gradient centrifugation was the method used to isolate PBMCs. The rearranged chain carries TRBV3-1 and TRBJ2-6, with 12 bases aligning to TRBD1. The source is an adult woman who had mild COVID-19 (a few samples of this study predate the infection). The sample titles of this study are shuffled in the database, so cell type and time point are left out; the donor was told from shared clones. The specimen was PBMCs or a T cell subset sorted from them (not recorded which). The DNA sequence is TGTGCCAGCAGCCAAGAACCGGGACAGGGGGCCTCTGGGGCCAACGTCCTGACTTTC. This yields the protein CASSQEPGQGASGANVLTF.